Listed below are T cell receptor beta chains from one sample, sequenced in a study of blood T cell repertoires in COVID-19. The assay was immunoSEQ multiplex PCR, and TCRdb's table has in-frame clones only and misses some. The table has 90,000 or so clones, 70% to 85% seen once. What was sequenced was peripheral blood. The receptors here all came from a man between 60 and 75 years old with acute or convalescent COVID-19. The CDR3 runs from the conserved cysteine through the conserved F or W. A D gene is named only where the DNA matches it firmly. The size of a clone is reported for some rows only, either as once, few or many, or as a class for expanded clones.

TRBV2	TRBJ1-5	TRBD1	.	TGTGCCAGCAGCCTTGAACAGGGGTTAGGCAATCAGCCCCAGCATTTT	CASSLEQGLGNQPQHF
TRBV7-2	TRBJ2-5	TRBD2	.	TGTGCCAGCAGCTTAGGAGGTCGGCGGGGGGGCCAAGAGACCCAGTACTTC	CASSLGGRRGGQETQYF
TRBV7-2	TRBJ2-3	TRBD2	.	TGTGCCAGCAGCAAATGGGGGACTAGTAGTTCAGATACGCAGTATTTT	CASSKWGTSSSDTQYF
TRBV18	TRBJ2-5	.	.	TGTGCCAGCTCACCATCTTCTGGTAGAGAGACCCAGTACTTC	CASSPSSGRETQYF
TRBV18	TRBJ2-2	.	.	TGTGCCAGCTCACTCAGGATGAACACCGGGGAGCTGTTTTTT	CASSLRMNTGELFF
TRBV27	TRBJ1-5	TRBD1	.	TGTGCCAGCAGTGCCGACAGGGTTCAGCCCCAGCATTTT	CASSADRVQPQHF
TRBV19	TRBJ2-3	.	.	TGTGCCAGTAGTATTGGTCGGGGAACCACAGATACGCAGTATTTT	CASSIGRGTTDTQYF
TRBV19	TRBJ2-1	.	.	TGTGCCAGTAGTCTCACCAGGGGAATCAGCTACAATGAGCAGTTCTTC	CASSLTRGISYNEQFF
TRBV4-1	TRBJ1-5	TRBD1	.	TGCGCCAGCAGCCAAGCGGACAGGGTAAGGGGTAGCAATCAGCCCCAGCATTTT	CASSQADRVRGSNQPQHF
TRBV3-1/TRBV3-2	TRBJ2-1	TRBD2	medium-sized	TGTGCCAGCAGCCAAGTAGCGGGGGGAAGTGAGCAGTTCTTC	CASSQVAGGSEQFF
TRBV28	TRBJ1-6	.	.	TGTGCCAGCAGTTTGCGGGTAAATTCACCCCTCCACTTT	CASSLRVNSPLHF
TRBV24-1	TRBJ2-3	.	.	TGTGCCACCGCCCCCGGAGGGGCTCCGGGTGCTACAGATACGCAGTATTTT	CATAPGGAPGATDTQYF
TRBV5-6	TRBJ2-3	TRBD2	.	TGTGCCAGCAGCTTATATAGCGGGGCGGCGGATACGCAGTATTTT	CASSLYSGAADTQYF
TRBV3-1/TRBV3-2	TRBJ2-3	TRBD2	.	TGTGCCAGCAGCCGCCGGACTAGCGGAGGCACAGATACGCAGTATTTT	CASSRRTSGGTDTQYF
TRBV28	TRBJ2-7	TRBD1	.	TGTGCCAGCAGTTTAAATCGGGACAGGGAGACAACCTACGAGCAGTACTTC	CASSLNRDRETTYEQYF
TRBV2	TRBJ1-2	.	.	TGTGCCAGCACCGGACAGCCTAACTATGGCTACACCTTC	CASTGQPNYGYTF
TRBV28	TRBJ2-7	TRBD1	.	TGTGCCAGCAGTTCCCCCGGGACAGGAGCCTACGAGCAGTACTTC	CASSSPGTGAYEQYF
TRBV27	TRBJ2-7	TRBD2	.	TGTGCCAGCAGTTTCGGTATGAGGGGAGGGATTTTCAGGTACGAGCAGTACTTC	CASSFGMRGGIFRYEQYF
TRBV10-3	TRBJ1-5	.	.	TGTGCCATCAGTGGTTCCGACAGAGAGAGTAGCAATCAGCCCCAGCATTTT	CAISGSDRESSNQPQHF
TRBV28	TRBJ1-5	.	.	TGTGCCAGCAGCGAGATGATGTGGCAGGGTTGGAATGGCAATCAGCCCCAGCATTTT	CASSEMMWQGWNGNQPQHF
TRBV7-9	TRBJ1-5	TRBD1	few	TGTGCCAGCAGCCCCCCGGGACAGGGTTCACAGCCCCAGCATTTT	CASSPPGQGSQPQHF
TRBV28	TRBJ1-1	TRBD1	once	TGTGCCAGCAGTCTCAGGACAGGGGGCCAAACTGAAGCTTTCTTT	CASSLRTGGQTEAFF
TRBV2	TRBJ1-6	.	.	TGTGCCAGCATGGAGGTTAATCTAGCGTCCTATAATTCACCCCTCCACTTT	CASMEVNLASYNSPLHF
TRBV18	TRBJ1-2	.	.	TGTGCCAGCTCACCAATTCTTGGGGCCACCAACTATGGCTACACCTTC	CASSPILGATNYGYTF
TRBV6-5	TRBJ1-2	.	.	TGTGCCACCCGACGGGGAGGGGACTATGGCTACACCTTC	CATRRGGDYGYTF
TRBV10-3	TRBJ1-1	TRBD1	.	TGTGCCATCAGGGACAGGGGTAATACTGAAGCTTTCTTT	CAIRDRGNTEAFF
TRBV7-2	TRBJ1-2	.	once	TGTGCCAGCAGCTTAGCGTCGGGGACTGCCTATGGCTACACCTTC	CASSLASGTAYGYTF
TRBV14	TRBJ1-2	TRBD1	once	TGTGCCAGCAGCCAGGGGGACAGAAACCTCTATGGCTACACCTTC	CASSQGDRNLYGYTF
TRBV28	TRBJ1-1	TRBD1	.	TGTGCCAGCAGAAGGCAGGGGGTCACTGAAGCTTTCTTT	CASRRQGVTEAFF
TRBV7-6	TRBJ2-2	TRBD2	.	TGTGCCAGCAGAGGATTCGGGGGGGCCGGAGGGACCGGGGAGCTGTTTTTT	CASRGFGGAGGTGELFF
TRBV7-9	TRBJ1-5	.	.	TGTGCCAGCAGCTTTGCAGGTCCTAATCAGCCCCAGCATTTT	CASSFAGPNQPQHF
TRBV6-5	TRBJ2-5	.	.	TGTGCCAGCAGTCCGGGAATGGGCCAAGAGACCCAGTACTTC	CASSPGMGQETQYF
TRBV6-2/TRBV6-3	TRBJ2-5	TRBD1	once	TGTGCCAGCAGTTACGGTTGGGGTTGGTATGGACAGGGGACAGAGACCCAGTACTTC	CASSYGWGWYGQGTETQYF
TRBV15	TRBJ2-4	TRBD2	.	TGTGCCACCAGCAGAGATCTGGGGACTAGAGACTTC	CATSRDLGTRDF
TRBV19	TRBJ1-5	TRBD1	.	TGTGCCAGTAGTCCCATGCGGGACAGGACCCGCAATCAGCCCCAGCATTTT	CASSPMRDRTRNQPQHF
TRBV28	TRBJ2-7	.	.	TGTGCCAGCAGTTTTCCGCGGGGAACCCTCGCGGGGCAGTACTTC	CASSFPRGTLAGQYF
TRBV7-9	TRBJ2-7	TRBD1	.	TGTGCCAGCAGCTTCGGACAGGGGGCCACCTACGAGCAGTACTTC	CASSFGQGATYEQYF
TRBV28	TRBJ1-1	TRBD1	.	TGTGCCAGCAGTTACGACAGGGTCCGTATGAACACTGAAGCTTTCTTT	CASSYDRVRMNTEAFF
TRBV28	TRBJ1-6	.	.	TGTGCCAGCAGCCCCTTGACAGTGGGGTCACCCCTCCACTTT	CASSPLTVGSPLHF